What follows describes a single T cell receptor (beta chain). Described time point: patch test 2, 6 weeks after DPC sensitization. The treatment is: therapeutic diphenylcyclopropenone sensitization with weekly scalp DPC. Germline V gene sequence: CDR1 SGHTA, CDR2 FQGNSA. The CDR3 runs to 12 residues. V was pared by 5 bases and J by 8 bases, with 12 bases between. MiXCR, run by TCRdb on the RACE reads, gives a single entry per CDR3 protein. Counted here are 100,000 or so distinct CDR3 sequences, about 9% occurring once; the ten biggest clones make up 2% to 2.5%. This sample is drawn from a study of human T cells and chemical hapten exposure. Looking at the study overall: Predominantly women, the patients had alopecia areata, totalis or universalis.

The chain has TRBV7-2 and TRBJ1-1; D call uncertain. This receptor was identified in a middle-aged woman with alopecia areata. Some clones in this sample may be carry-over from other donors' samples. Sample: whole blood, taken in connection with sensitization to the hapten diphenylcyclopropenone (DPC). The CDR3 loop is CASSGDTREAFF. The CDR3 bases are TGTGCCAGCAGCGGTGATACTAGAGAAGCTTTCTTT.